Listed below are T cell receptor beta chains from one sample, sequenced in a study of blood T cells in healthy people across ages. TCRdb reprocessed the 5' RACE reads via MiXCR and lists one record per CDR3 protein. The sample lists roughly 1.4 million distinct CDR3 sequences; approximately 60% were seen once. Sequencing was carried out using blood. The receptors derive from a man in his late teens or twenties in good health. Both conserved end residues are part of each CDR3. The D gene is left open where the match is weak. Expanded clones get a size class; other rows say once, few or many, or leave the size out.

-	-	TRBV7-9	TRBJ2-3	CASSLVLGGGQDTDTQYF	TGTGCCAGCAGCTTAGTGTTGGGGGGAGGACAGGACACAGATACGCAGTATTTT
-	-	TRBV4-1	TRBJ1-4	CASSQDQVHEKLFF	TGCGCCAGCAGCCAAGATCAGGTCCATGAAAAACTGTTTTTT
-	TRBD2	TRBV4-3	TRBJ2-7	CASSQDRAGGPTEQYF	TGCGCCAGCAGCCAAGATCGGGCGGGAGGACCCACCGAGCAGTACTTC
many	TRBD1	TRBV27	TRBJ2-7	CASSPRDRVYEQYF	TGTGCCAGCAGCCCCCGGGACAGGGTCTACGAGCAGTACTTC
-	-	TRBV2	TRBJ1-5	CASKIGPSNQPQHF	TGTGCCAGCAAAATTGGGCCGAGCAATCAGCCCCAGCATTTT
-	-	TRBV7-2	TRBJ2-3	CASSLFWDTQYF	TGTGCCAGCAGCTTATTTTGGGATACGCAGTATTTT
few	TRBD1	TRBV6-2/TRBV6-3	TRBJ2-7	CASSYSMGDSYEQYF	TGTGCCAGCAGTTACTCGATGGGGGACAGCTACGAGCAGTACTTC
few	TRBD2	TRBV5-1	TRBJ2-5	CASSLDRTSGVSEQYF	TGCGCCAGCAGCTTGGATCGGACTAGCGGGGTTTCTGAGCAGTACTTC
few	TRBD2	TRBV4-1	TRBJ2-3	CASSLTSGGNSDTQYF	TGCGCCAGCAGCCTTACTAGCGGGGGTAATTCAGATACGCAGTATTTT
-	TRBD1	TRBV6-5	TRBJ2-5	CASSYLDRTRTMQYF	TGTGCCAGCAGTTACCTGGACAGGACCCGTACGATGCAGTACTTC
few	-	TRBV10-3	TRBJ2-3	CAISRQASSTDTQYF	TGTGCCATCAGCAGGCAGGCTTCTAGCACAGATACGCAGTATTTT
-	-	TRBV5-1	TRBJ2-7	CASSFDQGGSYEQYF	TGCGCCAGCAGCTTTGATCAGGGGGGATCCTACGAGCAGTACTTC
few	TRBD1	TRBV7-9	TRBJ2-7	CASSLARQGVNEQYF	TGTGCCAGCAGCTTAGCGCGACAGGGGGTAAACGAGCAGTACTTC
-	-	TRBV3-1	TRBJ1-2	CASSPSSAGYTF	TGTGCCAGCAGCCCAAGTTCGGCTGGCTACACCTTC
-	TRBD1	TRBV12-3/TRBV12-4	TRBJ1-1	CASSKTGTGNTEAFF	TGTGCCAGCAGTAAAACCGGGACAGGGAACACTGAAGCTTTCTTT
many	TRBD2	TRBV18	TRBJ2-7	CASSPSGSYEQYF	TGTGCCAGCAGCCCTAGCGGTTCCTACGAGCAGTACTTC
-	TRBD1	TRBV27	TRBJ2-7	CASSLGGQATYEQYF	TGTGCCAGCAGTTTAGGAGGACAGGCCACCTACGAGCAGTACTTC
-	TRBD2	TRBV6-6	TRBJ2-7	CASSYSGRGAGDEQYF	TGTGCCAGCAGTTACTCGGGGCGGGGGGCCGGGGATGAGCAGTACTTC
-	-	TRBV6-5	TRBJ2-5	CASSYFGIRTQGRTQYF	TGTGCCAGCAGTTACTTTGGCATCCGAACTCAGGGGCGGACCCAGTACTTC
-	-	TRBV27	TRBJ2-5	CASSPDSFNQETQYF	TGTGCCAGCTCCCCGGACAGCTTTAACCAAGAGACCCAGTACTTC
-	-	TRBV4-1	TRBJ2-3	CASSQDPQGSVDTQYF	TGCGCCAGCAGCCAAGACCCGCAGGGTTCAGTAGATACGCAGTATTTT
few	-	TRBV30	TRBJ2-2	CAWEQTGELFF	TGTGCCTGGGAGCAGACCGGGGAGCTGTTTTTT
many	-	TRBV25-1	TRBJ2-3	CASSETDTQYF	TGTGCCAGCAGTGAAACAGATACGCAGTATTTT
-	TRBD1	TRBV7-2	TRBJ2-1	CASSPSSRGHEQFF	TGTGCCAGCAGCCCATCGAGCAGGGGGCATGAGCAGTTCTTC
few	TRBD1	TRBV12-3/TRBV12-4	TRBJ2-1	CASSSGQDYLGEQFF	TGTGCCAGCAGTTCCGGACAGGATTACCTGGGTGAGCAGTTCTTC
-	TRBD1	TRBV29-1	TRBJ2-3	CSVVGDGQGADTQYF	TGCAGCGTTGTGGGTGACGGGCAGGGGGCGGATACGCAGTATTTT
few	TRBD2	TRBV20-1	TRBJ2-5	CSAAPGLEQETQYF	TGCAGTGCCGCACCGGGACTAGAGCAAGAGACCCAGTACTTC
once	-	TRBV21-1	TRBJ2-3	CASSKSPDCGADTQYF	TGTGCCAGCAGCAAGAGCCCCGACTGCGGGGCAGATACGCAGTATTTT
-	-	TRBV20-1	TRBJ2-6	CSAQRSGANVLTF	TGCAGTGCTCAAAGATCTGGGGCCAACGTCCTGACTTTC
few	-	TRBV20-1	TRBJ1-5	CSAKDVRSNQPQHF	TGCAGTGCCAAGGACGTCAGGAGCAATCAGCCCCAGCATTTT
-	TRBD2	TRBV11-2	TRBJ2-3	CASSFILGGGGTFTDTQYF	TGTGCCAGCAGCTTTATCTTAGGTGGCGGGGGAACCTTCACAGATACGCAGTATTTT
few	-	TRBV29-1	TRBJ1-1	CSQEAPGGTEAFF	TGCAGCCAGGAAGCCCCTGGAGGCACTGAAGCTTTCTTT
-	-	TRBV11-3	TRBJ2-1	CASSPDPRDNEQFF	TGTGCCAGCAGCCCAGATCCCAGGGACAATGAGCAGTTCTTC
few	-	TRBV10-3	TRBJ2-3	CAITGTDTDTQYF	TGTGCCATCACGGGCACTGACACAGATACGCAGTATTTT
-	-	TRBV20-1	TRBJ2-3	CSGSTMRASTDTQYF	TGCAGTGGTTCTACTATGCGGGCCAGCACAGATACGCAGTATTTT
few	-	TRBV10-3	TRBJ2-3	CAISDGMGSGTDTQYF	TGTGCCATCAGTGATGGGATGGGATCTGGCACAGATACGCAGTATTTT
few	-	TRBV20-1	TRBJ2-3	CSANRDSTDTQYF	TGCAGTGCCAATCGGGACTCCACAGATACGCAGTATTTT
-	-	TRBV12-3/TRBV12-4	TRBJ2-3	CASSPLSTSTDTQYF	TGTGCCAGCAGTCCCCTAAGCACTAGCACAGATACGCAGTATTTT
-	-	TRBV7-9	TRBJ1-4	CASSAQGKANEKLFF	TGTGCCAGCAGCGCCCAGGGCAAGGCTAATGAAAAACTGTTTTTT
-	-	TRBV3-1	TRBJ2-7	CASSQFGPYEQYF	TGTGCCAGCAGCCAATTTGGTCCTTACGAGCAGTACTTC
few	TRBD2	TRBV4-2	TRBJ2-3	CASSRRLAGDTDTQYF	TGTGCCAGCAGCCGTAGACTAGCGGGAGATACAGATACGCAGTATTTT
-	TRBD1	TRBV7-2	TRBJ2-1	CASSPWTGVYNEQFF	TGTGCCAGCAGCCCTTGGACAGGGGTCTACAATGAGCAGTTCTTC
-	-	TRBV5-6	TRBJ2-4	CASSPARGSKNIQYF	TGTGCCAGCAGCCCCGCCCGGGGTTCCAAAAACATTCAGTACTTC
-	TRBD2	TRBV12-3/TRBV12-4	TRBJ2-3	CASRSVLAGPTDTQYF	TGTGCCAGCAGATCCGTCTTAGCGGGGCCCACAGATACGCAGTATTTT
-	-	TRBV6-5	TRBJ1-2	CASSALAGVDGYTF	TGTGCCAGCAGCGCGTTGGCGGGGGTTGATGGCTACACCTTC
-	-	TRBV5-5	TRBJ2-1	CASSWTASSYNEQFF	TGTGCCAGCAGCTGGACCGCATCTTCCTACAATGAGCAGTTCTTC
few	TRBD1	TRBV11-2	TRBJ2-1	CASTPLGQDYNEQFF	TGTGCCAGCACCCCCCTAGGACAGGACTACAATGAGCAGTTCTTC
-	-	TRBV12-3/TRBV12-4	TRBJ2-1	CASSLSNAGEQFF	TGTGCCAGCAGTTTATCTAATGCTGGTGAGCAGTTCTTC
-	TRBD2	TRBV19	TRBJ2-5	CASSPFSSGGALETQYF	TGTGCCAGTAGTCCTTTTTCTAGCGGGGGGGCTCTGGAGACCCAGTACTTC
few	-	TRBV6-1	TRBJ2-3	CASSEQRSTDTQYF	TGTGCCAGCAGTGAACAGCGGAGCACAGATACGCAGTATTTT
-	-	TRBV3-1	TRBJ1-1	CASSQTVGRATEAFF	TGTGCCAGCAGCCAAACCGTCGGCAGGGCCACTGAAGCTTTCTTT
few	-	TRBV15	TRBJ2-4	CATSRDQGGGNIQYF	TGTGCCACCAGCAGAGATCAAGGGGGTGGGAACATTCAGTACTTC
-	-	TRBV20-1	TRBJ1-1	CSGGAGDTEAFF	TGCAGTGGAGGGGCAGGGGACACTGAAGCTTTCTTT
few	TRBD2	TRBV29-1	TRBJ2-7	CSVEMGGRSYEQYF	TGCAGCGTTGAAATGGGCGGGAGATCCTACGAGCAGTACTTC